Presented here are 21 T cell receptor beta chains from one specimen sequenced in a study of cytomegalovirus exposure and HLA in healthy donors. The PCR had 60 Vbeta and 13 Jbeta primers. Clones were read by immunoSEQ multiplex PCR, and TCRdb kept only the in-frame ones, dropping some. This table holds some 150,000 clones, 65% to 90% found once. Sequencing was done on a sample of PBMCs. These receptors all come from a woman in her forties or fifties in good health and CMV-seropositive.

The chain is built from TRBV5-1 and TRBJ1-1; D might be TRBD1 (6 bases). This CDR3 comprises 14 residues. The V and J ends lost 6 bases and 1 base respectively, with 13 bases between them. CDR1 and CDR2 (germline): SGHRS, YFSETQ. The CDR3 spells CASKLQGTNTEAFF. CDR3 sequence (DNA): TGCGCCAGCAAATTACAGGGAACGAACACTGAAGCTTTCTTT.

V is TRBV11-2 and J is TRBJ1-1; 9 nucleotides match TRBD1. Germline-derived CDR1 and CDR2 are SGHAT and FQNNGV. The ends lost 0 bases at V and 5 bases at J; junction bases unmatched: 7. The CDR3 spans 16 residues. The CDR3 DNA reads TGTGCCAGCAGCTTAGATTTACAGGGGGCGAGGACTGAAGCTTTCTTT. This encodes CASSLDLQGARTEAFF.

This rearrangement joins TRBV6-5 to TRBJ2-6; maybe TRBD1 (5 bases). The CDR3 loop spans 14 amino acids. Germline CDR1 is MNHEY and CDR2 is SVGAGI. The ends were cut back, 8 bases at V and 6 bases at J, with 14 bases in the middle. CDR3 protein: CASRRAVEANVLTF. The CDR3 DNA sequence: TGTGCCAGCCGCAGGGCCGTGGAGGCCAACGTCCTGACTTTC.

The V gene is TRBV6-5, the J gene TRBJ1-5; no clear D gene. The germline gives CDR1 MNHEY, CDR2 SVGAGI. The CDR3 spans 15 residues. The V end lost 3 bases, the J end lost 1 base, and 10 bases lay between the germline ends. CDR3 nucleotides: TGTGCCAGCAGTTATTCATGGCCCAGCAATCAGCCCCAGCATTTT. It specifies CASSYSWPSNQPQHF.

The rearrangement joins TRBV30 to TRBJ1-1; D is uncertain. V shed 2 bases and J shed 2 bases, with 6 bases lying between them. Germline V CDR1 and CDR2: GTSNPN, SVGIG (reference sequence). This CDR3 is built from 12 residues. This chain's CDR3 is CAWSTANTEAFF. For the CDR3, the DNA is TGTGCCTGGAGTACAGCTAACACTGAAGCTTTCTTT.

The rearrangement links TRBV10-3 to TRBJ1-1; no definite D call. This CDR3 spans 13 amino acids. Germline-derived CDR1 and CDR2 are ENHRY and SYGVKD. Trimming removed 3 bases at V and 6 bases at J, with 11 bases between. The CDR3, as DNA: TGTGCCATCAGTGACCGAGACAAACCTGAAGCTTTCTTT. Its protein is CAISDRDKPEAFF.

The V call is TRBV19, the J call TRBJ2-4; tentatively, D is TRBD1 (6 bases). The CDR3 length is 17 residues. With 4 bases removed from V and 1 base from J, the gap between germline ends came to 17 bases. Germline-derived CDR1 and CDR2 are LNHDA and SQIVND (reference sequence). CDR3 region: CASSSSTGPFAKNIQYF. CDR3 nucleotide sequence: TGTGCCAGTAGTAGCTCCACAGGGCCCTTCGCCAAAAACATTCAGTACTTC.

A note on this clone: An end of the junction differs from the germline gene, which may be a read error. This chain connects TRBV7-9 to TRBJ2-7; D remains unclear. This CDR3 region has 13 residues. Germline assignment: CDR1 SEHNR and CDR2 FQNEAQ (reference sequence). CDR3 in amino acids: CSSSELTSYEQYF. CDR3 sequence (DNA): TGTTCCAGCAGCGAACTAACCTCCTACGAGCAGTACTTC.

This clone was picked up a small number of times. This chain connects TRBV6-5 to TRBJ2-7; D remains unclear. The V gene lost 2 bases and the J gene lost 1 base, with 6 bases spanning the gap. Germline CDR1 MNHEY, CDR2 SVGAGI. The CDR3 contains 13 residues. The DNA for the CDR3 is TGTGCCAGCAGTTACGTAGTTTCCTACGAGCAGTACTTC. It specifies CASSYVVSYEQYF.

The chain is built from TRBV7-9 and TRBJ2-3; D is unclear. V lost 0 bases and J lost 2, with 12 bases in between. Germline V gene sequence: CDR1 SEHNR, CDR2 FQNEAQ (reference sequence). There are 16 residues in the CDR3. CDR3 loop: CASSLASPLTTDTQYF. The CDR3 DNA follows: TGTGCCAGCAGCTTAGCTAGTCCGCTCACCACAGATACGCAGTATTTT.

The J gene is TRBJ1-6, the V gene TRBV4-2; the D is unclear. The CDR3 covers 14 residues. CDR1 LGHNA and CDR2 YNFKEQ come from the germline V gene. V was pared by 1 base and J by 7 bases, with 8 bases between. The chain's CDR3 is CASSQGRSNSPLHF. For the CDR3, the DNA is TGTGCCAGCAGCCAAGGCAGATCAAATTCACCCCTCCACTTT.

The rearrangement joins TRBV4-3 to TRBJ2-1, with D perhaps matching TRBD2 (6 bases). V lost 0 bases, J lost 9 bases, and 15 bases lay in between. The CDR3 consists of 15 residues. Per the germline V gene, CDR1 is LGHNA and CDR2 is YSLEER. The CDR3 loop reads CASSQDWGRGFEQFF. The CDR3, as DNA: TGCGCCAGCAGCCAAGATTGGGGCCGGGGGTTTGAGCAGTTCTTC.

The CDR3 loop reads CASDGQRPYEQYF. The CDR3 DNA sequence: TGTGCCAGCGACGGACAGAGACCCTACGAGCAGTACTTC. The chain couples TRBV6-1 to TRBJ2-7, with D perhaps TRBD1 (6 bases). This CDR3 is 13 amino acids long. The V gene's germline CDR1 is MNHNS and CDR2 SASEGT. V gave up 8 bases and J gave up 2 bases, with 13 bases separating them.

This chain joins TRBV18 and TRBJ2-7, with 7 positions matching TRBD1. Losses at the gene ends were 3 bases for V and 6 bases for J; bases not matched to a gene: 5. The CDR3 length is 13 residues. Germline-derived CDR1 and CDR2 are KGHSH and LQKENI. Written as DNA, the CDR3 is TGTGCCAGCTCACCTGACAGGGCCCGCGAGCAGTACTTC. Encoded protein: CASSPDRAREQYF.

The chain carries TRBV2 and TRBJ2-1, with TRBD1 matching 9 bases. Germline CDR1 SNHLY, CDR2 FYNNEI. There are 14 residues in the CDR3. V was clipped by 6 bases and J by 6 bases; unmatched bases: 6. Here the CDR3 reads CASSQGQGSNEQFF. The CDR3 bases are TGTGCCAGCAGCCAGGGACAGGGCTCCAATGAGCAGTTCTTC.

The CDR3 loop is CASSQDRTPGGYGYTF. The CDR3 nucleotides read TGTGCCAGCAGCCAGGACAGGACGCCCGGGGGCTATGGCTACACCTTC. V gene TRBV4-2 combines with J gene TRBJ1-2, with TRBD1 matching 7 bases. J gave up 4 bases and V 3 bases, and 11 bases lay outside the gene matches. The CDR3 extends over 16 amino acids. Per the germline V gene, CDR1 is LGHNA and CDR2 is YNFKEQ.

The rearrangement uses TRBV7-9 and TRBJ1-6, with D unclear. V gave up 1 base and J gave up 10 bases, with 8 bases separating them. The CDR3 totals 13 residues. Germline V CDR1 and CDR2: SEHNR, FQNEAQ (reference sequence). The CDR3 spells CASSLGGNSPLHF. CDR3 nucleotide sequence: TGTGCCAGCAGCTTAGGAGGGAACTCACCCCTCCACTTT.

The chain combines TRBV11-2 with TRBJ2-7; 8 nucleotides agree with TRBD2. The CDR3 extends over 17 amino acids. Per germline, CDR1 SGHAT and CDR2 FQNNGV. J lost 5 bases, V lost 6 bases, and 18 bases had no gene match. The CDR3 region has the DNA TGTGCCAGCAGGGGAATTACGGGGGGGCCGGTCTGGAACGAGCAGTACTTC. It codes for CASRGITGGPVWNEQYF.

The chain is built from TRBV4-2 and TRBJ1-2; no firm D call. The ends were cut back, 0 bases at V and 0 bases at J, with 5 bases in the middle. Per the germline V gene, CDR1 is LGHNA and CDR2 is YNFKEQ. The CDR3 length is 14 residues. CDR3 DNA: TGTGCCAGCAGCCAAGACATTTCTAACTATGGCTACACCTTC. Translating gives CASSQDISNYGYTF.

V usage is TRBV9 and J usage is TRBJ2-7, with D perhaps matching TRBD2 (6 bases). Germline lookup yields CDR1 SGDLS and CDR2 YYNGEE. CDR3 length: 15 amino acids. The V end was cut by 0 bases, the J end by 2 bases, with 12 bases between. This chain's CDR3 is CASSVAGELPYEQYF. The CDR3 DNA reads as TGTGCCAGCAGCGTAGCGGGGGAACTTCCCTACGAGCAGTACTTC.

Details on this clone: Germline and junction disagree at one end, which may indicate a read error. The V call is TRBV7-9, the J call TRBJ1-1; TRBD1 is a possible D gene (6 bases). The CDR3 runs 15 residues. Germline-derived CDR1 and CDR2 are SEHNR and FQNEAQ (reference sequence). CDR3 DNA: TGTTCCAGCAGCTCCGTGTGGGGGCTAGACACTGAAGCTTTCTTT. Protein: CSSSSVWGLDTEAFF.